This T cell receptor beta chain was found in a study of blood T cell repertoires in COVID-19. Study overall: Sites across the United States, Italy and Spain contributed samples from acute and convalescent COVID-19.

Original processing methods: The authors estimated nucleated cell counts from reference gene primer amplification. The table came from immunoSEQ multiplex PCR; TCRdb's copy has only in-frame clones and leaves some out. D and trimming come from the DNA, and the V and J calls and clone size come from that table. The repertoire holds more than 85,000 clones, with roughly 80% as singletons. The V gene end was trimmed by 6 bases and the J gene end by 4 bases; junction bases not matched to a gene: 12. This CDR3 comprises 17 residues. Germline loops: CDR1 SGHTA, CDR2 FQGNSA. The J gene is TRBJ2-1, the V gene TRBV7-2, with 10 bases identical to TRBD2. The receptor's source is a woman aged 55-70 years with acute or convalescent COVID-19. The sequencing input was peripheral blood. This chain's CDR3 is CASSRQRATSGYNEQFF. DNA of the CDR3: TGTGCCAGCAGTCGTCAGAGAGCGACTAGCGGGTACAATGAGCAGTTCTTC.